One sample yielded the 29 T cell receptor beta chains listed below, sequenced in a study of blood T cell repertoires in COVID-19. Measured with immunoSEQ multiplex PCR; TCRdb has only the in-frame clones, and not every one. This table holds 170,000 or so clones, around 84% found once. Sequencing was done on a sample of peripheral blood. All receptors derive from a man aged 40-50 years with active or convalescent COVID-19.

The chain is built from TRBV10-1 and TRBJ1-1; D is undetermined. The CDR3 loop spans 11 amino acids. Germline-derived CDR1 and CDR2 are WNHNN and SYGVQD (reference sequence). Trimming removed 8 bases from V and 3 bases from J, with 7 bases in between. CDR3 residues: CASLLYTEAFF. CDR3 coding DNA: TGCGCCAGCCTACTTTACACTGAAGCTTTCTTT.

The rearrangement joins TRBV7-9 to TRBJ1-1; D is ambiguous. The CDR3 sequence is 11 residues long. The germline CDR1 and CDR2 sequences are SEHNR and FQNEAQ (reference sequence). Trimming took 7 bases from V and 3 from J, leaving 6 bases between them. CDR3 coding DNA: TGTGCCAGCAAGGGAGACACTGAAGCTTTCTTT. This sequence encodes CASKGDTEAFF.

This clone was recorded once. V is TRBV15 and J is TRBJ1-6; D perhaps matches TRBD1 (6 bases). V gave up 4 bases and J gave up 7 bases, with 17 bases separating them. The CDR3 consists of 16 residues. From germline, CDR1 is LNHNV and CDR2 YYDKDF (reference sequence). As DNA, the CDR3 is TGTGCCACCAGCATCTCGAGGCCGGGGGGCAATTCACCCCTCCACTTT. The encoded protein is CATSISRPGGNSPLHF. Drawing the rest from reference TRBV15 and TRBJ1-6, the complete variable domain is DAMVIQNPRYQVTQFGKPVTLSCSQTLNHNVMYWYQQKSSQAPKLLFHYYDKDFNNEADTPDNFQSRRPNTSFCFLDIRSPGLGDTAMYLCATSISRPGGNSPLHFGNGTRLTVT.

This clone was counted only a few times. V and J are TRBV11-2 and TRBJ2-7; 7 nucleotides line up with TRBD1. With 1 base clipped from V and 3 bases from J, the junction kept 6 bases outside the gene matches. This CDR3 is built from 15 residues. Per germline, CDR1 SGHAT and CDR2 FQNNGV. This chain's CDR3 is CASSLALTGFYEQYF. The CDR3 DNA sequence: TGTGCCAGCAGCTTAGCCCTGACAGGGTTCTACGAGCAGTACTTC.

The genes are TRBV4-2 and TRBJ1-3; perhaps TRBD1 as D (6 bases). The V and J ends lost 0 bases and 16 bases respectively, with 16 bases between them. The CDR3 has 13 amino acids. CDR1 is LGHNA, CDR2 YNFKEQ, per germline. The CDR3 bases are TGTGCCAGCAGCCAAGAAGGCACCCGGGGGGCCTATTTT. This sequence encodes CASSQEGTRGAYF.

The chain couples TRBV11-2 to TRBJ2-1; D call uncertain. This CDR3 contains 14 residues. Trimming removed 1 base from V and 0 bases from J, with 4 bases in between. Germline V gene lookup returns CDR1 SGHAT and CDR2 FQNNGV. Here the CDR3 reads CASSLASSYNEQFF. For the CDR3, the DNA is TGTGCCAGCAGCTTAGCCAGCTCCTACAATGAGCAGTTCTTC.

The rearrangement uses TRBV7-9 and TRBJ1-3; no clear D. Germline V gene data show CDR1 as SEHNR and CDR2 as FQNEAQ (reference sequence). V was clipped by 5 bases and J by 0 bases, with 5 bases between them. CDR3 size: 13 residues. Written as DNA, the CDR3 is TGTGCCAGCAGCCCTAGCTCTGGAAACACCATATATTTT. Translated: CASSPSSGNTIYF.

This clone was found a few times. The chain carries TRBV28 and TRBJ1-6; 9 positions agree with TRBD1. CDR1 and CDR2 (germline): MDHEN, SYDVKM. Trimming removed 7 bases from V and 9 bases from J; junction bases left unmatched: 7. The CDR3 is made up of 14 amino acids. In DNA form, the CDR3 reads TGTGCCAGCACTATCGGGGACAGGGTTTCACCCCTCCACTTT. Translated, it gives CASTIGDRVSPLHF.

The chain uses TRBV2 and TRBJ2-3; no definite D call. The V and J ends lost 11 bases and 6 bases respectively, with 9 bases between them. In germline, CDR1 is SNHLY, CDR2 FYNNEI. CDR3 length equals 10 residues. CDR3 bases: TGTGCCTCCAGCAGGGATACGCAGTATTTT. Translation gives CASSRDTQYF.

Regarding this clone: The sample holds other DNA sequences that translate to the same CDR3. The gene calls are TRBV30 and TRBJ1-3; D is unclear. The V and J ends lost 0 bases and 0 bases respectively, with 3 bases between them. The germline gives CDR1 GTSNPN, CDR2 SVGIG (reference sequence). The CDR3 has 13 residues. In nucleotides, the CDR3 is TGTGCCTGGAGTGTACTCTCTGGAAACACCATATATTTT. Translating gives CAWSVLSGNTIYF. Full variable domain (missing parts from reference TRBV30 and TRBJ1-3): SQTIHQWPATLVQPVGSPLSLECTVEGTSNPNLYWYRQAAGRGLQLLFYSVGIGQISSEVPQNLSASRPQDRQFILSSKKLLLSDSGFYLCAWSVLSGNTIYFGEGSWLTVV.

The chain uses TRBV23-1 and TRBJ1-2, with 7 bases that match TRBD1. TRBV23-1 is an ORF for which the function is uncertain. The length of the CDR3 is 16 residues. After removal of 4 bases from V and 4 bases from J, the junction contained 12 bases not matched to a gene. CDR3: CASSRTDRVYRYGYTF. CDR3 nucleotides: TGCGCCAGCAGTCGCACCGACAGGGTATATCGCTATGGCTACACCTTC.

The gene calls are TRBV7-8 and TRBJ2-3, with a possible D match to TRBD1 (6 bases). Trimming shortened V by 4 bases and J by 1 base, and 21 bases separated the two germline ends. CDR3 size: 18 residues. CDR1 and CDR2 from the germline V gene are SGHVS and FQNEAQ. CDR3 loop: CASSSRTQGWYGTDTQYF. The CDR3 DNA is TGTGCCAGCAGCTCCCGAACTCAGGGGTGGTATGGCACAGATACGCAGTATTTT.

This clone was seen more than once but under ten times. The V gene is TRBV28, the J gene TRBJ1-4; D is possibly TRBD1 (6 bases). Germline lookup yields CDR1 MDHEN and CDR2 SYDVKM. The CDR3 has 15 residues. The V end lost 3 bases, the J end lost 8 bases, and 16 bases lay between the germline ends. The CDR3 spells CASSLGQQPREKLFF. In nucleotides, the CDR3 is TGTGCCAGCAGTTTGGGACAACAACCCCGGGAAAAACTGTTTTTT. Full variable domain (outside the CDR3, taken from reference TRBV28 and TRBJ1-4): DVKVTQSSRYLVKRTGEKVFLECVQDMDHENMFWYRQDPGLGLRLIYFSYDVKMKEKGDIPEGYSVSREKKERFSLILESASTNQTSMYLCASSLGQQPREKLFFGSGTQLSVL.

This chain links TRBV5-1 with TRBJ1-2; TRBD1 aligns across 9 bases. Unmatched junction bases numbered 7, after V lost 4 bases and J lost 3 bases. CDR3 length: 15 residues. Looked up from germline, CDR1 is SGHRS and CDR2 is YFSETQ. The chain's CDR3 is CASSVTGGRDYGYTF. The CDR3 DNA reads TGCGCCAGCAGCGTGACAGGGGGGCGCGACTATGGCTACACCTTC.

The chain is built from TRBV9 and TRBJ1-1, with 10 nucleotides matching TRBD1. V shed 2 bases and J 4 bases; nucleotides not matched to a gene: 5. Germline V gene sequence: CDR1 SGDLS, CDR2 YYNGEE. The CDR3 sequence is 15 residues long. The CDR3, as DNA: TGTGCCAGCAGCGTGGGACAGGGGAGGATCACTGAAGCTTTCTTT. Protein: CASSVGQGRITEAFF.

There are a few counts of this clone. This chain connects TRBV6-5 to TRBJ1-5; no reliable D call. Trimming stripped 10 bases from V and 3 bases from J, with 10 bases between. The CDR3 runs 12 residues. The V gene's germline CDR1 is MNHEY and CDR2 SVGAGI. The CDR3 DNA is TGTGCCACAGAGGAGGCCAATCAGCCCCAGCATTTT. Translated, it gives CATEEANQPQHF.

This chain links TRBV7-3 with TRBJ2-5; 10 nucleotides match TRBD2. The CDR3 is 15 residues long. Germline assignment: CDR1 SGHTA and CDR2 FQGTGA. Trimming removed 5 bases from V and 5 bases from J; junction bases left unmatched: 8. The CDR3, as DNA: TGTGCCAGCAGCAAACTAGCGGGGCCGGTGGAGACCCAGTACTTC. Translated: CASSKLAGPVETQYF.

V usage is TRBV19 and J usage is TRBJ2-5; 9 bases agree with TRBD2. The CDR3 covers 16 residues. Per the germline V gene, CDR1 is LNHDA and CDR2 is SQIVND (reference sequence). Germline trimming cut 5 bases from V and 3 bases from J; bases unmatched to any gene: 10. Written as DNA, the CDR3 is TGTGCCAGTAGTTCGCCCCGTCTAGCGGGGAAAGAGACCCAGTACTTC. Amino acid sequence: CASSSPRLAGKETQYF.

This CDR3 reads CASWRQLLHNEQFF. The CDR3 DNA reads TGTGCCAGCTGGAGACAGCTACTACACAATGAGCAGTTCTTC. The chain has TRBV2 and TRBJ2-1; TRBD1 might be the D (5 bases). The V gene's germline CDR1 is SNHLY and CDR2 FYNNEI. Trimming stripped 8 bases from V and 5 bases from J, with 16 bases between. CDR3 size: 14 residues.

This clone showed up just a few times. The V and J genes are TRBV7-9 and TRBJ2-5; D is unresolved. Germline CDR1 reads SEHNR; CDR2 reads FQNEAQ (reference sequence). With 4 bases removed from V and 5 bases from J, the gap between germline ends came to 5 bases. This CDR3 is built from 11 residues. The CDR3 region has the DNA TGTGCCAGCAGCTCGGAGGAGACCCAGTACTTC. Its translation is CASSSEETQYF.

J is TRBJ1-6 and V is TRBV7-3; TRBD1 matches at 7 bases. Germline V gives CDR1 SGHTA, CDR2 FQGTGA. This CDR3 is built from 16 residues. Losses at the gene ends were 3 bases for V and 7 bases for J; bases not matched to a gene: 9. The CDR3 loop reads CASSFSAGTENSPLHF. The CDR3 DNA follows: TGTGCCAGCAGCTTTTCAGCCGGGACAGAGAATTCACCCCTCCACTTT.

The rearrangement uses TRBV5-1 and TRBJ2-1; 9 bases map to TRBD1. This CDR3 contains 17 residues. J was trimmed by 4 bases and V by 0 bases; bases with no gene match: 8. CDR1 is SGHRS, CDR2 YFSETQ, per germline. This CDR3 is CASSLGAGTGSYNEQFF. CDR3 nucleotide sequence: TGCGCCAGCAGCTTGGGAGCGGGGACAGGGTCGTACAATGAGCAGTTCTTC.

The rearrangement joins TRBV5-5 to TRBJ1-3; no reliable D call. The length of the CDR3 is 14 residues. CDR1 and CDR2 from the germline V gene are SGHKS and YYEKEE (reference sequence). Trimming took 1 base from V and 0 from J, leaving 5 bases between them. The CDR3 DNA sequence: TGTGCCAGCAGCTTGCCTATCTCTGGAAACACCATATATTTT. It is translated as CASSLPISGNTIYF.

This clone turned up a few times. The chain joins TRBV3-1 (or the pseudogene TRBV3-2) to TRBJ2-1; D remains ambiguous. The CDR3 runs to 16 residues. In germline, CDR1 is LGHDT, CDR2 YNNKEL (reference sequence). V lost 0 bases and J lost 0, with 9 bases in between. CDR3 DNA: TGTGCCAGCAGCCAAGACCGACAACCCTCCTACAATGAGCAGTTCTTC. It translates to CASSQDRQPSYNEQFF.

The chain links TRBV4-3 to TRBJ1-2; a weak D match, TRBD1 (5 bases). V was trimmed by 2 bases and J by 8 bases, leaving 12 bases between them. This CDR3 comprises 13 residues. The germline V gene encodes CDR1 LGHNA and CDR2 YSLEER. CDR3 nucleotide sequence: TGCGCCAGCAGCCAAAGAGGGGCGGGGGGCTACACCTTC. It encodes CASSQRGAGGYTF.

V usage is TRBV6-2 or TRBV6-3 and J usage is TRBJ2-7, with 8 positions matching TRBD1. With 2 bases clipped from V and 3 bases from J, the junction kept 15 bases outside the gene matches. There are 18 residues in the CDR3. Germline V gives CDR1 MNHEY, CDR2 SVGEGT. CDR3 region: CASSYTTTRQGSFYEQYF. In DNA form, the CDR3 reads TGTGCCAGCAGTTACACCACCACTAGACAGGGGAGTTTCTACGAGCAGTACTTC.

V is TRBV5-1 and J is TRBJ1-6; D call uncertain. The CDR3 contains 14 residues. Deletions cut 0 bases from V and 7 bases from J, with 8 bases between. Germline CDR1 and CDR2: SGHRS and YFSETQ. The CDR3 is CASSLGSGNSPLHF. The CDR3 region has the DNA TGCGCCAGCAGCTTGGGGTCAGGAAATTCACCCCTCCACTTT. Looking up the rest from reference TRBV5-1 and TRBJ1-6 gives the full variable domain: KAGVTQTPRYLIKTRGQQVTLSCSPISGHRSVSWYQQTPGQGLQFLFEYFSETQRNKGNFPGRFSGRQFSNSRSEMNVSTLELGDSALYLCASSLGSGNSPLHFGNGTRLTVT.

The CDR3 region is CASSRTGFTGELFF. The CDR3 coding sequence is TGTGCCAGCAGCCGGACAGGGTTCACCGGGGAGCTGTTTTTT. The rearrangement uses TRBV6-5 and TRBJ2-2; 8 positions agree with TRBD1. The trim removed 6 bases at V and 4 bases at J, leaving 4 bases unmatched. Germline V gene lookup returns CDR1 MNHEY and CDR2 SVGAGI. The CDR3 has 14 amino acids.

The chain is built from TRBV2 and TRBJ2-5; TRBD2 matches 7 bases. The germline V gene has CDR1 SNHLY and CDR2 FYNNEI. This CDR3 has 15 amino acids. With V trimmed by 7 bases and J by 5 bases, 13 bases remained unmatched. CDR3 amino acids: CASTREAGLFETQYF. CDR3 nucleotide sequence: TGTGCCAGCACCCGAGAAGCGGGGCTTTTCGAGACCCAGTACTTC.